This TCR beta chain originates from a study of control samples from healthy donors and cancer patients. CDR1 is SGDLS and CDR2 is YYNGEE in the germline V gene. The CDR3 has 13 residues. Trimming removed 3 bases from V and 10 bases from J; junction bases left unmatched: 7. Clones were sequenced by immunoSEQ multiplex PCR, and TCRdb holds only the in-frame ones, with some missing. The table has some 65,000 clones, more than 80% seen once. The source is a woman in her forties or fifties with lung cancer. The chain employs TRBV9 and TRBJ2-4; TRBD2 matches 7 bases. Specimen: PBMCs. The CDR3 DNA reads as TGTGCCAGCAGCGGAACCACGGGGGGAATTCAGTACTTC. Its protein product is CASSGTTGGIQYF. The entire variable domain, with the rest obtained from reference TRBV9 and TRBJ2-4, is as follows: DSGVTQTPKHLITATGQRVTLRCSPRSGDLSVYWYQQSLDQGLQFLIQYYNGEERAKGNILERFSAQQFPDLHSELNLSSLELGDSALYFCASSGTTGGIQYFGAGTRLSVL.